The T cell receptor beta chain described here comes from a study of beta chain features in type 1 diabetes. TCRB transcripts that were expressed got sequenced, as all of the isolated RNA had been reverse transcribed. The table came from immunoSEQ multiplex PCR; TCRdb's copy has only in-frame clones and leaves some out. The sample includes some 360,000 clones, over 8.5% seen only once; the top ten take approximately 0.55%. Study conclusions and caveats: Significant though moderate, a shortening of TCRB CDR3s appeared in all four CD4+ subsets of Type 1 diabetes patients.

Of note for this clone: Its target is not known.

With 0 bases removed from V and 7 bases from J, the gap between germline ends came to 22 bases. Germline V CDR1 and CDR2: LGHNA, YNFKEQ. This CDR3 spans 18 amino acids. The receptor's source is a man aged 25 to 45 with type 1 diabetes. The chain employs TRBV4-2 and TRBJ2-1; weak D call: TRBD2 (5 bases). Sequencing input: central memory CD4+ T cells from blood. CDR3 sequence: CASSQEGPPSPPSNEQFF. In DNA, the CDR3 is TGTGCCAGCAGCCAAGAGGGTCCGCCTAGCCCCCCTTCGAATGAGCAGTTCTTC.